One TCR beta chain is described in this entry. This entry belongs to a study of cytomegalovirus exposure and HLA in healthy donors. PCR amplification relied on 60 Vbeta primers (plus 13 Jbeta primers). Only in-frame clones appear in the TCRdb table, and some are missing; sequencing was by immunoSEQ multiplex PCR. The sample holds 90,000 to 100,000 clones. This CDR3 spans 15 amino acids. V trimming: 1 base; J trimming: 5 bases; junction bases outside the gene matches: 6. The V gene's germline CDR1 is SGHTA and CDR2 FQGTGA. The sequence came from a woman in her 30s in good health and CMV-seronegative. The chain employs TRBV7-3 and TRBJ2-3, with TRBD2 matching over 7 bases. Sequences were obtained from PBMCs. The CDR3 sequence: CASSLIRRELDTQYF. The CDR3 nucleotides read TGTGCCAGCAGCTTAATCAGGCGGGAGCTAGATACGCAGTATTTT.